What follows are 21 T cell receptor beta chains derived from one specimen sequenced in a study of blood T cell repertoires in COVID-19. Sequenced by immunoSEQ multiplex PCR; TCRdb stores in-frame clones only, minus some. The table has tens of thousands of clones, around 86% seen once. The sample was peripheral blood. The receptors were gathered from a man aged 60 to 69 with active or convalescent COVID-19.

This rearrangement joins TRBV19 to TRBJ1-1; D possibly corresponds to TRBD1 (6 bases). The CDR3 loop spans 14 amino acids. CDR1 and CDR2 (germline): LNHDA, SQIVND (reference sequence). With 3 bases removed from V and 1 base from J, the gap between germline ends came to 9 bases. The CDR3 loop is CASSMRQANTEAFF. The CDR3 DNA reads TGTGCCAGTAGTATGCGACAGGCGAACACTGAAGCTTTCTTT. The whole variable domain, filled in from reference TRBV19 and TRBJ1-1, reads DGGITQSPKYLFRKEGQNVTLSCEQNLNHDAMYWYRQDPGQGLRLIYYSQIVNDFQKGDIAEGYSVSREKKESFPLTVTSAQKNPTAFYLCASSMRQANTEAFFGQGTRLTVV.

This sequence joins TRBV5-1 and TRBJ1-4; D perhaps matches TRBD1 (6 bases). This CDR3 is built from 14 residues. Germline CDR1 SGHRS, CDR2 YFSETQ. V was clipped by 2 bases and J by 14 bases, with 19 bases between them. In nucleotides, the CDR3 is TGCGCCAGCAGCTTAGGAGCAGGGGAGCTCCGGCTGTTTTTT. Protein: CASSLGAGELRLFF.

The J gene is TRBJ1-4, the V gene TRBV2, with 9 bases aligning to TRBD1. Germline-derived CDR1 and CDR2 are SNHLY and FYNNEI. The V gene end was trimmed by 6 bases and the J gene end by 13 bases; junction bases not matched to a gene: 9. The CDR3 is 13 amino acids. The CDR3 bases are TGTGCCAGCAGCCAAAGGGACAGGGATGTACTGTTTTTT. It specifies CASSQRDRDVLFF.

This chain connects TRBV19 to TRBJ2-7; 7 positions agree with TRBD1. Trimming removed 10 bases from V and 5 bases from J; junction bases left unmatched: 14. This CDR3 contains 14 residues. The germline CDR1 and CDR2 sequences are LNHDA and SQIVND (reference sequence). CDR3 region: CATSPRQGGNEQYF. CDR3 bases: TGTGCCACCTCGCCCCGACAGGGTGGAAACGAGCAGTACTTC.

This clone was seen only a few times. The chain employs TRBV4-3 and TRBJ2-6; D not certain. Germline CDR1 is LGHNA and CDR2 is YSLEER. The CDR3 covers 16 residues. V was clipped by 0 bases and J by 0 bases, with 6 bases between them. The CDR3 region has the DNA TGCGCCAGCAGCCAAGATTTCTTCTCTGGGGCCAACGTCCTGACTTTC. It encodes CASSQDFFSGANVLTF.

CDR3 nucleotides: TGTGCCAGCAGCCACCCCAACGACAGGCTCCCCACTGAAGCTTTCTTT. Translated, it gives CASSHPNDRLPTEAFF. V is TRBV3-1 (or the pseudogene TRBV3-2) and J is TRBJ1-1, with a weak D call TRBD1 (6 bases). The CDR3 is 16 amino acids. Germline CDR1 is LGHDT and CDR2 is YNNKEL (reference sequence). Deletions cut 3 bases from V and 4 bases from J, with 18 bases between.

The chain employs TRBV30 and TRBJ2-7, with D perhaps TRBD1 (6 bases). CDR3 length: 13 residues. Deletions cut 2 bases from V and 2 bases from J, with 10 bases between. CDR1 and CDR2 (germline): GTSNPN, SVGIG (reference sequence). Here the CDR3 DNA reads TGTGCCTGGAGTCCTAGGGGGACCTACGAGCAGTACTTC. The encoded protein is CAWSPRGTYEQYF.

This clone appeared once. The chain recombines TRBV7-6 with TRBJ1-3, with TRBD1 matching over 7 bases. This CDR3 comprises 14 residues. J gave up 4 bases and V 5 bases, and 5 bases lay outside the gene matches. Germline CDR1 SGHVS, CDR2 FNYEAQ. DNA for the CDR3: TGTGCCAGCAGCACGAGGGACAGCGGAAACACCATATATTTT. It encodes CASSTRDSGNTIYF.

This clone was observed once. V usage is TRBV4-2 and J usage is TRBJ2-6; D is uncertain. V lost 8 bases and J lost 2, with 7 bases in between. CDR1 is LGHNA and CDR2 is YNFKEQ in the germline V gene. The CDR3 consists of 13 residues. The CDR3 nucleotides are TGTGCCAGCGAGTTGGCTGGGGCCAACGTCCTGACTTTC. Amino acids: CASELAGANVLTF.

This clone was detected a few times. The CDR3 nucleotides read TGTGCCAGCAGGTTTACGGGAGGCACAGATACGCAGTATTTT. It codes for CASRFTGGTDTQYF. The V and J genes are TRBV27 and TRBJ2-3; tentative D call: TRBD2 (6 bases). The CDR3 is 14 residues long. Deletions cut 6 bases from V and 1 base from J, with 11 bases between. CDR1 and CDR2 from the germline V gene are MNHEY and SMNVEV (reference sequence).

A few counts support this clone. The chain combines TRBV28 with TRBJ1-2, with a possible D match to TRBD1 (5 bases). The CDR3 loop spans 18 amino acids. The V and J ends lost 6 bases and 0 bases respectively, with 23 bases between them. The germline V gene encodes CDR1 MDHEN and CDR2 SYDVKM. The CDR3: CASSFLAGLTNSNYGYTF. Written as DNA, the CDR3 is TGTGCCAGCAGCTTCCTTGCGGGACTTACCAATTCTAACTATGGCTACACCTTC.

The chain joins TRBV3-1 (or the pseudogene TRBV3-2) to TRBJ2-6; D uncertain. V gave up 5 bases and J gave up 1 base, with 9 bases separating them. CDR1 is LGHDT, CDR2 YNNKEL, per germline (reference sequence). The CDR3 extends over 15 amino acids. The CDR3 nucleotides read TGTGCCAGCAGCTTGAGGAATTCTGGGGCCAACGTCCTGACTTTC. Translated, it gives CASSLRNSGANVLTF.

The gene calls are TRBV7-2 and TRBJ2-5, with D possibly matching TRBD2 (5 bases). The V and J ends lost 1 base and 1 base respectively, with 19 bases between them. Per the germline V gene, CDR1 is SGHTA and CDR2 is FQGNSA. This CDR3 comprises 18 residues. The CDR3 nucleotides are TGTGCCAGCAGCTTAGTGTCCCGGGGTTGGGGAGTCCAAGAGACCCAGTACTTC. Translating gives CASSLVSRGWGVQETQYF.

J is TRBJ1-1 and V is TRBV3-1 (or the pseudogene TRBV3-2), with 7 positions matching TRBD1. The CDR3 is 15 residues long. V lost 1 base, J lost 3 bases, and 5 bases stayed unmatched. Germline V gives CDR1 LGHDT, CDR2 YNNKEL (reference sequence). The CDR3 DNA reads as TGTGCCAGCAGCCAAGGATCCGGGACAGACACTGAAGCTTTCTTT. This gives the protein CASSQGSGTDTEAFF.

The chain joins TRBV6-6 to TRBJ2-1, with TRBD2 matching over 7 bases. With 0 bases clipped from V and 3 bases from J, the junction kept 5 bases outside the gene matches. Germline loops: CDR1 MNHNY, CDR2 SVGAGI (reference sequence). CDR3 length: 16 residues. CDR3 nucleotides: TGTGCCAGCAGTTACTCGCTTGCGGGGGTCTACAATGAGCAGTTCTTC. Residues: CASSYSLAGVYNEQFF.

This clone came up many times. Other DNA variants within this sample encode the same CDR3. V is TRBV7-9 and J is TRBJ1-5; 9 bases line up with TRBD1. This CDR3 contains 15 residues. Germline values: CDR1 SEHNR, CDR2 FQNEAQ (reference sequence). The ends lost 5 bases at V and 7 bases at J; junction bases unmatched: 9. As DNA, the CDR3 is TGTGCCAGCAGCCGGGGACAGGGAGGGGGACAGCCCCAGCATTTT. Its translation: CASSRGQGGGQPQHF. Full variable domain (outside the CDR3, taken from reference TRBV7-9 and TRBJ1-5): DTGVSQNPRHKITKRGQNVTFRCDPISEHNRLYWYRQTLGQGPEFLTYFQNEAQLEKSRLLSDRFSAERPKGSFSTLEIQRTEQGDSAMYLCASSRGQGGGQPQHFGDGTRLSIL.

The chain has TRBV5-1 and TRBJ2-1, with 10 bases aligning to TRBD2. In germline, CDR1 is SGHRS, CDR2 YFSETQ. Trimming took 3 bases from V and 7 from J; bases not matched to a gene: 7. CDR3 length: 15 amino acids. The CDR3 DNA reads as TGCGCCAGCAGCTCTAGCGGGGGCCGCCTGAATGAGCAGTTCTTC. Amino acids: CASSSSGGRLNEQFF.

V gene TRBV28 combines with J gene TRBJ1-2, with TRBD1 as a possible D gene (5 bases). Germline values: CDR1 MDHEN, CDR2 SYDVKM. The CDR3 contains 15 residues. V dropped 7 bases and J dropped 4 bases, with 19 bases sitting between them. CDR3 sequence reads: CASTPRKGWGYGYTF. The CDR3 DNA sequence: TGTGCCAGCACCCCAAGGAAGGGGTGGGGCTATGGCTACACCTTC.

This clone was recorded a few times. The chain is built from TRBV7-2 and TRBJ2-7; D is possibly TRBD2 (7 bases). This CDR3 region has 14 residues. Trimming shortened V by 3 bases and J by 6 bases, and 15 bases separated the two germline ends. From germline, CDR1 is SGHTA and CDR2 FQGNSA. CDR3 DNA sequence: TGTGCCAGCAGCTTCACAACAGGGAGGGGCGAGCAGTACTTC. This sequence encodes CASSFTTGRGEQYF.

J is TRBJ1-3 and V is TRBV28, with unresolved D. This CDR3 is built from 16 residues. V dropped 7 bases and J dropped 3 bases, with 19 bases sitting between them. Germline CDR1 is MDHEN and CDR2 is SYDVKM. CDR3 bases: TGTGCCAGCACTACCGCGGGTCTGAGTGGTGGAAACACCATATATTTT. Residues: CASTTAGLSGGNTIYF.

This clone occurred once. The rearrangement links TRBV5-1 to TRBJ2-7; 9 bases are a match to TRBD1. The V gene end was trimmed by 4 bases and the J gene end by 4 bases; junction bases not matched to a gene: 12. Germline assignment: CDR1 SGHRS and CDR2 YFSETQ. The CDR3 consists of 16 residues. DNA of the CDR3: TGCGCCAGCAGCGCGAATACAGGGGGCGGCTTATACGAGCAGTACTTC. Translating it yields CASSANTGGGLYEQYF. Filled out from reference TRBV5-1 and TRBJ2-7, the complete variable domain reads KAGVTQTPRYLIKTRGQQVTLSCSPISGHRSVSWYQQTPGQGLQFLFEYFSETQRNKGNFPGRFSGRQFSNSRSEMNVSTLELGDSALYLCASSANTGGGLYEQYFGPGTRLTVT.